This T cell receptor beta chain was documented in a study of blood T cell repertoires in COVID-19. Study background: The samples span acute and convalescent COVID-19 from the United States, Italy and Spain.

Germline V gene lookup returns CDR1 SQVTM and CDR2 ANQGSEA. The CDR3 loop spans 11 amino acids. Membership in each cohort depended on participant-reported clinical history. Source study methods: Estimates of nucleated cell counts were drawn from the amplification of reference gene primers. Clones were read by immunoSEQ multiplex PCR, and TCRdb kept only the in-frame ones, dropping some. The V and J calls and the clone size are those of that table, but D and trimming were determined from the DNA. The top ten hold approximately 2% of the sample, which has under 500,000 clones, about 90% seen once. This clonotype was obtained from a woman between 18 and 29 years old with acute COVID-19. What was sequenced was PBMCs or T cells enriched from blood (not recorded which). The chain is built from TRBV29-1 and TRBJ2-3, with D uncertain. Here the CDR3 reads CTALGTDTQYF. Written as DNA, the CDR3 is TGCACTGCACTGGGCACAGATACGCAGTATTTT.